This TCR beta chain is from a study of blood T cells in healthy people across ages. Turning to the study itself: Through template switching, about one barcoded beta molecule was captured per two T cells, as measured in model experiments.

It was with a sample-barcoded 5' primer and a J-beta primer mix that a second PCR of roughly 7 to 12 cycles was run. In TCRdb, the 5' RACE reads were re-called with MiXCR into one record per CDR3 protein. The sample has hundreds of thousands of distinct CDR3 sequences; 53% are singletons. Drawn from each donor were 9 to 10 milliliters of peripheral blood. Every sample gave at least 6 micrograms of total RNA when it was extracted. Overall study results and limits: More naive CD4+ cells and higher diversity marked long-lived donors relative to aged donors.

CDR1 and CDR2 from the germline V gene are MGHDK and SYGVNS. Trimming removed 3 bases from V and 4 bases from J, with 16 bases in between. This CDR3 comprises 16 residues. This clonotype has only a few counts. Its antigen is undetermined. The V and J genes are TRBV25-1 and TRBJ2-1; possibly TRBD1 for D (5 bases). The sample consisted of blood. The receptor was derived from a man older than 75 in good health. The CDR3 loop reads CASSDPQGQGYNEQFF. The CDR3 DNA reads TGTGCCAGCAGTGACCCTCAAGGGCAGGGTTACAATGAGCAGTTCTTC.